This entry lists 3 T cell receptor beta chains sequenced from one sample in a study of T cells after yellow fever vaccination. TCRdb ran MiXCR on the 5' RACE reads and lists one entry per CDR3 protein. The sample has hundreds of thousands of distinct CDR3 sequences, around 16% seen once. This specimen consisted of PBMCs, obtained more than 4 days after the first yellow fever vaccination. These receptors were taken from a man younger than 35 who received the YFV17D yellow fever vaccine.

This clonotype has only one observation. The chain joins TRBV28 to TRBJ1-2; perhaps TRBD1 as D (5 bases). Germline values: CDR1 MDHEN, CDR2 SYDVKM. The CDR3 is made up of 10 amino acids. V lost 10 bases and J 5 bases, leaving 8 bases between the germline ends. The chain's CDR3 is CATGLYGYTF. CDR3 bases: TGTGCCACAGGGCTTTATGGCTACACCTTC.

This clonotype was counted only a few times. The chain employs TRBV20-1 and TRBJ2-5; the D gene is possibly TRBD1 (5 bases). The CDR3 is made up of 14 amino acids. V shed 0 bases and J shed 2 bases, with 10 bases lying between them. The germline V gene encodes CDR1 DFQATT and CDR2 SNEGSKA (reference sequence). CDR3 sequence reads: CSAREFRGQETQYF. The CDR3 DNA reads TGCAGTGCTAGAGAATTTAGGGGTCAAGAGACCCAGTACTTC.

CDR3 sequence reads: CSARTGRGANEQFF. For the CDR3, the DNA is TGCAGTGCTAGGACCGGCCGAGGGGCAAATGAGCAGTTCTTC. The chain joins TRBV20-1 to TRBJ2-1; either TRBD1 or TRBD2 may fit D (5 bases each). The CDR3 length is 14 residues. The germline gives CDR1 DFQATT, CDR2 SNEGSKA (reference sequence). V was cut by 3 bases and J by 7 bases, with 16 bases left in between.